The 10 T cell receptor beta chains below come from one sample, sequenced in a study of shared clonotypes between healthy human individuals. Here immunoSEQ multiplex PCR was the method, and the copy in TCRdb shows in-frame clones only, minus some. The table shows more than 1.2 million clones, with around 98.5% occurring only once. Sequencing input: naive CD4+ T cells sorted from blood. The subset is: CD45RA+ positively selected. The receptors shown here come from a man aged 25-45 years in good health.

This rearrangement joins TRBV28 to TRBJ2-7, with 7 nucleotides matching TRBD1. The CDR3 sequence is 15 residues long. The trim removed 5 bases at V and 5 bases at J, leaving 12 bases unmatched. Germline V gene lookup returns CDR1 MDHEN and CDR2 SYDVKM. CDR3 sequence reads: CASSEPLTGSHEQYF. The DNA of the CDR3 is TGTGCCAGCAGTGAACCGTTGACAGGGTCCCACGAGCAGTACTTC. Supplemented by reference TRBV28 and TRBJ2-7, the full variable domain reads DVKVTQSSRYLVKRTGEKVFLECVQDMDHENMFWYRQDPGLGLRLIYFSYDVKMKEKGDIPEGYSVSREKKERFSLILESASTNQTSMYLCASSEPLTGSHEQYFGPGTRLTVT.

The rearrangement joins TRBV7-9 to TRBJ2-1; weak D call: TRBD1 (6 bases). The CDR3 has 14 residues. Trimming took off 3 bases at V and 10 bases at J, with 16 bases between the two ends. Germline CDR1 is SEHNR and CDR2 is FQNEAQ (reference sequence). CDR3 in DNA: TGTGCCAGCAGCTTCCAGGGGCCAGGGTTCGAGCAGTTCTTC. It yields the protein CASSFQGPGFEQFF.

This chain connects TRBV11-1 to TRBJ1-2; D is perhaps TRBD1 (6 bases). V was trimmed by 1 base and J by 4 bases, leaving 13 bases between them. The CDR3 is 15 residues long. The germline V gene has CDR1 SGHAT and CDR2 FQDESV (reference sequence). CDR3 DNA sequence: TGTGCCAGCAGCTTAGACCGGACAGAAAGCTATGGCTACACCTTC. This translates into CASSLDRTESYGYTF.

The rearrangement joins TRBV7-2 to TRBJ2-3, with 9 bases lining up with TRBD2. Germline-derived CDR1 and CDR2 are SGHTA and FQGNSA. The CDR3 is made up of 17 amino acids. With V trimmed by 4 bases and J by 9 bases, 17 bases remained unmatched. CDR3 in DNA: TGTGCCAGCAGCTCCGTAACTAGCGGGCCCCCCAGTGTGACGCAGTATTTT. Its protein product is CASSSVTSGPPSVTQYF.

This clone was counted a single time. The chain recombines TRBV9 with TRBJ2-2; D unresolved. The CDR3 runs 13 residues. V was cut by 4 bases and J by 4 bases, with 8 bases left in between. Germline V lookup: CDR1 SGDLS, CDR2 YYNGEE. CDR3 sequence (DNA): TGTGCCAGCAGCCGAGCGAGCACCGGGGAGCTGTTTTTT. It yields the protein CASSRASTGELFF.

Details on this clone: The same CDR3 can be traced to other DNA sequences in this sample. V usage is TRBV7-8 and J usage is TRBJ1-5; D is undetermined. Trimming took 1 base from V and 2 from J, leaving 3 bases between them. The CDR3 totals 13 residues. The germline V gene has CDR1 SGHVS and CDR2 FQNEAQ. The CDR3 loop reads CASSLGRNQPQHF. In DNA, the CDR3 is TGTGCCAGCAGCTTAGGCCGCAATCAGCCCCAGCATTTT.

The chain employs TRBV5-5 and TRBJ2-1; the match to TRBD2 covers 8 bases. Trimming took 3 bases from V and 10 from J; bases not matched to a gene: 12. Germline lookup yields CDR1 SGHKS and CDR2 YYEKEE (reference sequence). There are 15 residues in the CDR3. CDR3 residues: CASSSSVLAGFEQFF. The CDR3, as DNA: TGTGCCAGCAGCTCTAGTGTTCTAGCGGGCTTCGAGCAGTTCTTC.

In the case of this clone: Other DNA variants within this sample encode the same CDR3. The chain links TRBV5-1 to TRBJ2-2; D could derive from TRBD1 or TRBD2 (5 bases each). V lost 0 bases and J lost 6, with 9 bases in between. The CDR3 is 14 residues long. The germline V gene has CDR1 SGHRS and CDR2 YFSETQ. CDR3 sequence reads: CASSLGLGAGELFF. The CDR3 DNA reads TGCGCCAGCAGCTTGGGATTGGGGGCCGGGGAGCTGTTTTTT.

The chain recombines TRBV6-4 with TRBJ2-7; TRBD2 agrees at 12 bases. Germline V gene lookup returns CDR1 MRHNA and CDR2 SNTAGT. The CDR3 is 16 amino acids. With V trimmed by 4 bases and J by 6 bases, 10 bases remained unmatched. The CDR3 is CASSGGLAGLRAEQYF. As DNA, the CDR3 is TGTGCCAGCAGTGGGGGACTAGCGGGCCTCCGCGCCGAGCAGTACTTC.

The chain uses TRBV19 and TRBJ1-2; tentative D call: TRBD1 (6 bases). The CDR3 is made up of 16 amino acids. Germline-derived CDR1 and CDR2 are LNHDA and SQIVND (reference sequence). V was cut by 0 bases and J by 7 bases, with 18 bases left in between. As DNA, the CDR3 is TGTGCCAGTAGTATAGATCCGGACAGCGTCTTCAGTGGCTACACCTTC. It specifies CASSIDPDSVFSGYTF.